The source of this TCR beta chain is a study of early T cells in non-severe SARS-CoV-2 infection. Overall study context: The input, bulk RNA from unsorted whole blood, was sequenced, and chains were unpaired.

General study findings and limits: VDJdb-based annotation leaned toward anti-spike CD8 responses and missed private and CD4 specificities.

Attachment of unique molecular identifiers to individual cDNA molecules was performed. MiXCR was run by TCRdb on the 5' RACE reads, yielding one entry per CDR3 protein. The sample yields around 50,000 distinct CDR3 sequences, roughly 6.8% seen once. Trimming left V 5 bases short and J 0 bases short, with 18 bases between. The germline CDR1 and CDR2 sequences are SGHTA and FQGTGA. The CDR3 totals 17 residues. This clonotype was recorded at least ten times. Its target is unknown. The source of this sequence is an adult who was a healthcare worker with PCR-confirmed SARS-CoV-2 infection or an uninfected control (not recorded which). V gene TRBV7-3 combines with J gene TRBJ2-3; either TRBD1 or TRBD2 may fit D (6 bases each). Sequenced material: whole blood. In DNA form, the CDR3 reads TGTGCCAGCAGCCTAAGGGGGGTAGCGGCTAGCACAGATACGCAGTATTTT. Translating gives CASSLRGVAASTDTQYF.